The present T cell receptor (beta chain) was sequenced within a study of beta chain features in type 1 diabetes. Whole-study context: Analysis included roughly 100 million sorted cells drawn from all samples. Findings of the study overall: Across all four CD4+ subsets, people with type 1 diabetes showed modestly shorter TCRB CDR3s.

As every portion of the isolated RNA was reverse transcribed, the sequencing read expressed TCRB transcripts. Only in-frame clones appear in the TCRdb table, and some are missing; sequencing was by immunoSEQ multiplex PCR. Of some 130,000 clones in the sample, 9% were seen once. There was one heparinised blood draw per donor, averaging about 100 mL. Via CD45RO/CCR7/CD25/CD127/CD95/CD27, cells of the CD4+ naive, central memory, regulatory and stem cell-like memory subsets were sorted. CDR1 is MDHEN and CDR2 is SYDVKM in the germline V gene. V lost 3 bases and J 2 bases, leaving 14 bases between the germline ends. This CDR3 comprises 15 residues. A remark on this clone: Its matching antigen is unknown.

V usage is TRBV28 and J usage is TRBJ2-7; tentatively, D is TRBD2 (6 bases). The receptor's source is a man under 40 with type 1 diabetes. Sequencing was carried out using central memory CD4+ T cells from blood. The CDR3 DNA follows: TGTGCCAGCAGTTTGGGGGGAAATGTCGCCTACGAGCAGTACTTC. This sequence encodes CASSLGGNVAYEQYF.